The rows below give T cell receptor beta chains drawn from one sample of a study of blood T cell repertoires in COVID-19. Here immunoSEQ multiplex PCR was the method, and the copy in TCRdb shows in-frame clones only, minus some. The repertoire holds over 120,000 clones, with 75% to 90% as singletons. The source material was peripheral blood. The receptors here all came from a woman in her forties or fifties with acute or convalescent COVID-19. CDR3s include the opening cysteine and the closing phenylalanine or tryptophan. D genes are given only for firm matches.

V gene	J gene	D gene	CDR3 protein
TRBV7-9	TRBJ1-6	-	CASSPDRYNSPLHF
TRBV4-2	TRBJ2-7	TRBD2	CASSQVYSGSTYEQYF
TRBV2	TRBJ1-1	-	CASRRTVNTEAFF
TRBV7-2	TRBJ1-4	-	CASSLGTGNEKLFF
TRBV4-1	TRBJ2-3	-	CASSPMVVRRTDTQYF
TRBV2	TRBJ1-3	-	CAILPPQEANTIYF
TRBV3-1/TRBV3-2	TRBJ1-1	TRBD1	CASSQHTGVGTEAFF
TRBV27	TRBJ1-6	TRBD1	CASCPSGTGLGAPLHF
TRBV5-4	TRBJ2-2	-	CASSPSRAGELFF
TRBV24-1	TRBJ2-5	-	CATSLRGSETQYF
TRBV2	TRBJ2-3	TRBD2	CASSGSMTDTQYF
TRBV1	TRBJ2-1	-	CTSSQAGGPSNEQFF
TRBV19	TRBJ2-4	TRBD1	CASSRTGGKLAKNIQYF
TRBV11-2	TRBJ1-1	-	CASSLEDLMNTEAFF
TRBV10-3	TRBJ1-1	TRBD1	CAISDRENTEAFF
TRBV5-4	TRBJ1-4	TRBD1	CASSLQGTNEKLFF
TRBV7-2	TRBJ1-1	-	CASSLQVNTEAFF
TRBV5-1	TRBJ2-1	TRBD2	CASRRPGGFRSNEQFF
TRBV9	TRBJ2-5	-	CASSVGGGKETQYF
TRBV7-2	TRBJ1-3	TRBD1	CASSTGTVSGNTIYF
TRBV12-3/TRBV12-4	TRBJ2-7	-	CASSSQGHEQYF
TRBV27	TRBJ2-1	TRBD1	CASSPDRGEQFF
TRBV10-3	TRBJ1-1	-	CAISVGAQNTEAFF
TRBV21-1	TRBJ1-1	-	CASTPFTQGNTEAFF
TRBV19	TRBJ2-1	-	CASSAEYNEQFF
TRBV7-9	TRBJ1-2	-	CASSGVAGYGYTF
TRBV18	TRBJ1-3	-	CASSESQGDTGNTIYF
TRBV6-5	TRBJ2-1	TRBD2	CATTGLAGGGEQFF
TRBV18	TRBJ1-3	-	CASSPDSFSGNTIYF
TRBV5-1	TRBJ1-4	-	CASSLGRANEKLFF
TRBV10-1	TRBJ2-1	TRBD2	CASSDRLSGRADEQFF
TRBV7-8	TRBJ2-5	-	CASSISGETQYF
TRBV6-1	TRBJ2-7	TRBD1	CASSEDRGGNEQYF
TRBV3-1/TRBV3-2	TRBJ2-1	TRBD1	CASSQTGGARQFF
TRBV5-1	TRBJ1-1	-	CASSLGPPEEAFF
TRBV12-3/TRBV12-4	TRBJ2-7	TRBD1	CASSPGTGDRYF
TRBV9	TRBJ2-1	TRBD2	CASSAGVAGVNEQFF
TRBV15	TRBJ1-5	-	CATSRDWWLVNQPQHF
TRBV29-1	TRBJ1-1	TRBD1	CSVDRTGGNTEAFF
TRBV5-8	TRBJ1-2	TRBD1	CASSTRQGPYGYTF
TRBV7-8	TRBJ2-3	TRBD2	CASSLRTSGSTDTQYF
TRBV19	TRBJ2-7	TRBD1	CASSNQGVSYEQYF
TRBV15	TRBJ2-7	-	CATSRGRDISYEQYF
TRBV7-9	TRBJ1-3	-	CASSFRESSGNTIYF
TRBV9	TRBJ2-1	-	CASSPPAGAPFNEQFF
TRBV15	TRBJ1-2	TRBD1	CATSRDRGRPDGYTF
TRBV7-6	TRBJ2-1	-	CASSLGTFSYNEQFF
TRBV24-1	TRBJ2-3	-	CATSDSSIAYTDTQYF
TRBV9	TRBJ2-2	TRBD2	CASSVAGTSLGELFF
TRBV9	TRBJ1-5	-	CASSLRGRTPDQPQHF
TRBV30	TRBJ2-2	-	CAWRRPGTGELFF
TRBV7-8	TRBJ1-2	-	CASSLDYSYGYTF
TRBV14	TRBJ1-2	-	CASSQNIIYGYTF
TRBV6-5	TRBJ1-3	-	CASSYSRGSGNTIYF
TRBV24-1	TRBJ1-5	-	CATSDLNSKAQHF
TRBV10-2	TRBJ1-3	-	CASSDEGAGNTIYF
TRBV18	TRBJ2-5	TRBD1	CASSPRTGSGETQYF
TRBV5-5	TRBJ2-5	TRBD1	CASSLGTGRETQYF
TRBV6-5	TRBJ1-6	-	CASTMLDRGSPLHF